Described below is a single T cell receptor beta chain sequence and its context. These data are taken from a study of blood T cell repertoires in COVID-19. In the study overall: Samples taken during acute and convalescent COVID-19 were collected in the United States, Italy and Spain. Sources were T cells, B-cell-depleted T cells, or PBMCs; the material itself was cDNA or gDNA.

The participants were between about 18 and 100 years old and came from under 25 US areas. Germline lookup yields CDR1 SNHLY and CDR2 FYNNEI. This CDR3 has 13 amino acids. J was trimmed by 1 base and V by 7 bases; bases with no gene match: 3. Authors' data handling: Reference gene primers were amplified, and this amplification served to estimate nucleated cell counts. Data came from immunoSEQ multiplex PCR; TCRdb stores just in-frame clones and leaves some out. V and J calls and clone size are copied from that table; D and trimming were computed from the DNA. Of about 240,000 clones in the sample, 83% were seen once.

The specimen was PBMCs or T cells enriched from blood (not recorded which). The rearrangement links TRBV2 to TRBJ2-5; 7 nucleotides agree with TRBD2. The sequence was collected from a woman in her thirties or forties who had been exposed to COVID-19. For the CDR3, the DNA is TGTGCCAGCAACCCGGGAGGCCAAGAGACCCAGTACTTC. Translated, it gives CASNPGGQETQYF.